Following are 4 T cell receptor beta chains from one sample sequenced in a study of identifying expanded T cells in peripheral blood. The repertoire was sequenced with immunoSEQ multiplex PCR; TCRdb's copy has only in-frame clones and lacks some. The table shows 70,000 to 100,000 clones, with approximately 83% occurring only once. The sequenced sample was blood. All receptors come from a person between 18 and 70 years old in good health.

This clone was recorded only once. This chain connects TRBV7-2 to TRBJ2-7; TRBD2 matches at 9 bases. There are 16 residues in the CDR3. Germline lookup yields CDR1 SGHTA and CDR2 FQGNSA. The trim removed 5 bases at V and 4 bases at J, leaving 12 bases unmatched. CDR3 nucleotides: TGTGCCAGCAGCCCTCCGTCTAGCGGGGATATGTACGAGCAGTACTTC. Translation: CASSPPSSGDMYEQYF.

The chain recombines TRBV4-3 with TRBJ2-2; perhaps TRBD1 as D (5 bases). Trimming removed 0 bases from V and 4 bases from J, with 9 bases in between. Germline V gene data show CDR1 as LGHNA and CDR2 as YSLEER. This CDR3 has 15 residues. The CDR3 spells CASSQDRVGTGELFF. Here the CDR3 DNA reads TGCGCCAGCAGCCAAGACAGGGTGGGCACCGGGGAGCTGTTTTTT.

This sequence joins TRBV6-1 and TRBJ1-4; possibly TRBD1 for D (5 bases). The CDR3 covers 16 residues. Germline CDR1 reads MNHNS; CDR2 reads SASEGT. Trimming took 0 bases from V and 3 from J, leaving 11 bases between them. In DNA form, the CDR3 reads TGTGCCAGCAGTGAAGCGCTGGGGGTGGCTAATGAAAAACTGTTTTTT. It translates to CASSEALGVANEKLFF.

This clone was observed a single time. CDR3 sequence: CASSIQYNAGYTF. CDR3 DNA: TGTGCCAGTAGTATCCAGTATAATGCGGGCTACACCTTC. The chain recombines TRBV19 with TRBJ1-2; D remains ambiguous. This CDR3 comprises 13 residues. The V gene's germline CDR1 is LNHDA and CDR2 SQIVND (reference sequence). The V and J ends lost 3 bases and 8 bases respectively, with 13 bases between them.